The rows below give T cell receptor beta chains drawn from one sample of a study of regulatory T cells in long-lasting Graves disease. TCRdb fed the multiplex PCR reads into MiXCR, producing one record per CDR3 protein. Of over 350,000 distinct CDR3 sequences listed, 15% were seen once; the top ten hold around 7.6%. These same records also appear under a second study, on T cells in Graves' hyperthyroidism and ophthalmopathy.

Sequences were derived from peripheral blood mononuclear cells (PBMCs), sampled at new diagnosis, from a patient treated with antithyroid drugs. The receptor set was obtained from a woman between 40 and 50 years old with Graves disease. CDR3s include the opening cysteine and the closing phenylalanine or tryptophan. D genes are given only for firm matches. The listing skips clone size in some rows; elsewhere it reads once, few, many or a size class.

D | size | J | V | CDR3 | DNA
TRBD1 | few | TRBJ1-1 | TRBV27 | CASSLGQGNAEAFF | TGTGCCAGCAGTTTAGGACAGGGCAACGCTGAAGCTTTCTTT
TRBD1 | NA | TRBJ2-7 | TRBV15 | CATSTTPGTGQYF | TGTGCCACCAGCACTACGCCGGGGACAGGGCAGTACTTC
TRBD2 | many | TRBJ2-5 | TRBV19 | CASSTTGGAQETQYF | TGTGCCAGTAGTACCACCGGGGGGGCCCAAGAGACCCAGTACTTC
TRBD1 | few | TRBJ2-2 | TRBV12-3/TRBV12-4 | CASSFRGGASTGELFF | TGTGCCAGCAGTTTTAGAGGGGGCGCAAGCACCGGGGAGCTGTTTTTT
NA | many | TRBJ1-2 | TRBV28 | CAIMTVNYGYTF | TGTGCCATCATGACAGTTAACTATGGCTACACCTTC
NA | many | TRBJ1-2 | TRBV20-1 | CSARAPGQRYGYTF | TGCAGTGCTAGAGCCCCCGGGCAGCGCTATGGCTACACCTTC
NA | many | TRBJ2-2 | TRBV9 | CASSVGSSYTGELFF | TGTGCCAGCAGCGTAGGATCCAGCTACACCGGGGAGCTGTTTTTT
TRBD1 | NA | TRBJ2-7 | TRBV28 | CASSLYGQGGYEQYF | TGTGCCAGCAGTTTGTACGGACAGGGCGGCTACGAGCAGTACTTC
TRBD2 | few | TRBJ2-5 | TRBV13 | CASSSPGLARETQYF | TGTGCCAGCAGCTCCCCCGGACTAGCGAGAGAGACCCAGTACTTC
NA | NA | TRBJ2-7 | TRBV29-1 | CSVEDRGVQGFSYEQYF | TGCAGCGTTGAAGATCGGGGGGTACAGGGGTTTTCCTACGAGCAGTACTTC
NA | many | TRBJ2-5 | TRBV11-1 | CASSLDWDIGVETQYF | TGTGCCAGCAGCTTAGACTGGGACATCGGTGTGGAGACCCAGTACTTC
TRBD1 | many | TRBJ2-7 | TRBV10-3 | CAISESKRADRGGEQYF | TGTGCCATCAGTGAGTCGAAGAGGGCGGACAGGGGGGGCGAGCAGTACTTC
NA | many | TRBJ2-4 | TRBV6-1 | CASSEASGQVGIQYF | TGTGCCAGCAGTGAAGCGAGCGGACAAGTCGGCATTCAGTACTTC
NA | many | TRBJ1-3 | TRBV11-1 | CASSGTGTGNTIYF | TGTGCCAGCAGCGGAACAGGGACTGGAAACACCATATATTTT
NA | many | TRBJ2-1 | TRBV6-2/TRBV6-3 | CASSERVGHNEQFF | TGTGCCAGCAGTGAAAGAGTCGGACACAATGAGCAGTTCTTC
NA | NA | TRBJ2-2 | TRBV6-5 | CASSYDGTGELFF | TGTGCCAGCAGTTACGACGGCACCGGGGAGCTGTTTTTT
NA | many | TRBJ1-4 | TRBV12-3/TRBV12-4 | CASSLSGGEKLFF | TGTGCCAGCAGTTTAAGTGGGGGTGAAAAACTGTTTTTT
TRBD1 | many | TRBJ1-4 | TRBV28 | CASSKTDRGLIATNEKLFF | TGTGCCAGCAGCAAAACAGACAGGGGGCTAATTGCAACTAATGAAAAACTGTTTTTT
NA | many | TRBJ1-1 | TRBV3-1 | CASSPRQVNTEAFF | TGTGCCAGCAGCCCCAGACAGGTGAACACTGAAGCTTTCTTT
TRBD1 | NA | TRBJ2-2 | TRBV11-1 | CASSDRQGARDGELFF | TGTGCCAGCAGCGACCGACAGGGGGCGCGGGACGGGGAGCTGTTTTTT
TRBD2 | NA | TRBJ2-5 | TRBV12-3/TRBV12-4 | CASSPASGEKETQYF | TGTGCCAGCAGTCCCGCTAGCGGAGAGAAAGAGACCCAGTACTTC
TRBD1 | NA | TRBJ2-1 | TRBV7-9 | CASSFLDRGDEQFF | TGTGCCAGCAGCTTCCTCGACAGGGGTGATGAGCAGTTCTTC
TRBD2 | few | TRBJ2-7 | TRBV29-1 | CSVEGLGLAGGGYEQYF | TGCAGCGTTGAGGGTCTGGGACTAGCGGGAGGAGGGTACGAGCAGTACTTC
TRBD1 | many | TRBJ1-1 | TRBV7-2 | CASSLTGGAGTEAFF | TGTGCCAGCAGCCTCACAGGGGGGGCTGGGACTGAAGCTTTCTTT
NA | many | TRBJ2-3 | TRBV30 | CAWSVGGSADTQYF | TGTGCCTGGAGTGTTGGTGGGAGTGCAGATACGCAGTATTTT
NA | few | TRBJ2-7 | TRBV5-8 | CASSASRRTVTAYEQYF | TGTGCCAGCAGCGCAAGCCGGCGAACCGTGACGGCCTACGAGCAGTACTTC
NA | NA | TRBJ2-2 | TRBV19 | CASNREQVPGELFF | TGTGCCAGTAATCGGGAACAGGTTCCCGGGGAGCTGTTTTTT
NA | many | TRBJ2-7 | TRBV3-1 | CASSQVLTTSSSYEQYF | TGTGCCAGCAGCCAAGTCCTGACAACAAGTAGTTCCTACGAGCAGTACTTC
NA | many | TRBJ2-7 | TRBV11-3 | CASSRDTVGQYF | TGTGCCAGCAGCCGGGACACCGTCGGGCAGTACTTC
NA | many | TRBJ2-5 | TRBV2 | CASSVAGRGETQYF | TGTGCCAGCAGTGTAGCAGGCAGGGGAGAGACCCAGTACTTC
NA | many | TRBJ2-7 | TRBV7-2 | CASSLAYSTYEQYF | TGTGCCAGCAGCTTAGCGTACTCCACCTACGAGCAGTACTTC
NA | many | TRBJ2-5 | TRBV27 | CASKTGGTRRETQYF | TGTGCCAGCAAAACGGGCGGGACGCGTCGAGAGACCCAGTACTTC
NA | NA | TRBJ1-2 | TRBV20-1 | CSASWGEHGYTF | TGCAGTGCTAGTTGGGGGGAGCATGGCTACACCTTC
NA | many | TRBJ2-2 | TRBV7-9 | CASSIDTGELFF | TGTGCCAGCAGCATCGACACCGGGGAGCTGTTTTTT
NA | many | TRBJ1-1 | TRBV5-1 | CASSSSTTEAFF | TGCGCCAGCAGCTCCAGTACGACTGAAGCTTTCTTT
TRBD2 | NA | TRBJ2-1 | TRBV2 | CASSPGLAGAGNNEQFF | TGTGCCAGCAGCCCGGGACTAGCGGGAGCGGGGAACAATGAGCAGTTCTTC
NA | many | TRBJ2-7 | TRBV5-1 | CASSQQGYVYYEQYF | TGCGCCAGCAGCCAGCAGGGTTACGTGTACTACGAGCAGTACTTC
NA | many | TRBJ2-1 | TRBV12-3/TRBV12-4 | CASSLRDSYNEQFF | TGTGCCAGCAGTTTGAGGGACTCCTACAATGAGCAGTTCTTC
TRBD2 | many | TRBJ2-1 | TRBV12-3/TRBV12-4 | CASSFGSSGRNEQFF | TGTGCCAGCAGTTTCGGGTCTAGCGGGAGGAATGAGCAGTTCTTC
NA | many | TRBJ2-1 | TRBV12-3/TRBV12-4 | CASSHQTRGSYNEQFF | TGTGCCAGCAGTCACCAGACTAGGGGCTCCTACAATGAGCAGTTCTTC
NA | many | TRBJ1-4 | TRBV28 | CASSLPQTTNEKLFF | TGTGCCAGCAGTCTACCACAGACAACTAATGAAAAACTGTTTTTT
TRBD1 | NA | TRBJ2-5 | TRBV7-9 | CASSHKPGQGAWTQYF | TGTGCCAGCAGCCATAAACCGGGACAGGGGGCTTGGACCCAGTACTTC